Below are 14 T cell receptor beta chains sequenced from a single sample in a study of cytomegalovirus exposure and HLA in healthy donors (dated by TCRdb to about 2017). The library was prepared using the immunoSEQ multiplex PCR assay. TCRdb took over this immuneACCESS table, retaining in-frame rearrangements with V and J assigned. Such tables are incomplete; in checked studies, under half of the missing clones stem from an unresolved V gene, and the remainder is unexplained. This sample lists roughly 68,000 clones; 75% to 90% were detected once. Together, the top ten hold around 1.5% of the sample. Material for sequencing was PBMCs. The source is a woman younger than 35 in good health and CMV-seronegative.

The chain uses TRBV29-1 and TRBJ1-2, with 9 bases fitting TRBD1. Trimming at V came to 4 bases and at J to 2 bases, leaving 5 bases not matched to a gene. The CDR3 runs 14 residues. Germline CDR1 is SQVTM and CDR2 is ANQGSEA. This CDR3 reads CSVGWTGENYGYTF. The CDR3 coding sequence is TGCAGCGTTGGTTGGACAGGGGAGAACTATGGCTACACCTTC.

This clone appeared a single time. The chain uses TRBV5-4 and TRBJ2-3; 12 positions agree with TRBD2. CDR1 and CDR2 (germline): SGHNT, YYREEE (reference sequence). V shed 0 bases, J shed 7 bases, and the junction held 9 bases outside the gene matches. CDR3 size: 17 residues. This CDR3 reads CASSLASRLAGDHTQYF. The CDR3 DNA sequence: TGTGCCAGCAGCTTGGCCTCCCGACTAGCGGGAGATCATACGCAGTATTTT.

CDR3: CASSLDRTEWTYNEQFF. The CDR3 nucleotides are TGCGCCAGCAGCTTGGACAGAACCGAATGGACCTACAATGAGCAGTTCTTC. The gene calls are TRBV5-1 and TRBJ2-1; D gene uncertain. Germline-derived CDR1 and CDR2 are SGHRS and YFSETQ. With 0 bases removed from V and 2 bases from J, the gap between germline ends came to 15 bases. The CDR3 spans 17 residues. Filled out from reference TRBV5-1 and TRBJ2-1, the complete variable domain reads KAGVTQTPRYLIKTRGQQVTLSCSPISGHRSVSWYQQTPGQGLQFLFEYFSETQRNKGNFPGRFSGRQFSNSRSEMNVSTLELGDSALYLCASSLDRTEWTYNEQFFGPGTRLTVL.

The CDR3 sequence is CAWSSGGAGLETQYF. In DNA, the CDR3 is TGTGCCTGGAGCTCCGGGGGGGCCGGCTTAGAGACCCAGTACTTC. V gene TRBV30 combines with J gene TRBJ2-5; 8 nucleotides line up with TRBD2. Germline V gene sequence: CDR1 GTSNPN, CDR2 SVGIG (reference sequence). This CDR3 is built from 15 residues. Trimming removed 3 bases from V and 4 bases from J; junction bases left unmatched: 10.

This sequence joins TRBV6-1 and TRBJ2-3; 9 nucleotides agree with TRBD2. CDR1 MNHNS and CDR2 SASEGT come from the germline V gene. V gave up 4 bases and J gave up 6 bases; unmatched junction bases: 8. This CDR3 has 15 amino acids. CDR3 coding DNA: TGTGCCAGCAGTGGCGAGGCGGGAGGGCCGGATACGCAGTATTTT. This sequence encodes CASSGEAGGPDTQYF.

This chain connects TRBV30 to TRBJ1-4; unclear D gene. This CDR3 is 14 amino acids long. The germline V gene encodes CDR1 GTSNPN and CDR2 SVGIG (reference sequence). Trimming stripped 0 bases from V and 8 bases from J, with 13 bases between. CDR3 DNA sequence: TGTGCCTGGAGTGTAAAAACCATCGAGGAAAAACTGTTTTTT. Protein sequence: CAWSVKTIEEKLFF. Full variable domain (outside the CDR3, taken from reference TRBV30 and TRBJ1-4): SQTIHQWPATLVQPVGSPLSLECTVEGTSNPNLYWYRQAAGRGLQLLFYSVGIGQISSEVPQNLSASRPQDRQFILSSKKLLLSDSGFYLCAWSVKTIEEKLFFGSGTQLSVL.

The chain recombines TRBV9 with TRBJ2-3; 10 positions agree with TRBD2. V shed 2 bases and J 6 bases; nucleotides not matched to a gene: 6. The CDR3 spans 15 residues. Germline V gene data show CDR1 as SGDLS and CDR2 as YYNGEE. This chain's CDR3 is CASSVGTSEGDTQYF. The CDR3 DNA reads TGTGCCAGCAGCGTCGGGACTAGCGAGGGGGATACGCAGTATTTT.

V is TRBV5-4 and J is TRBJ2-2; 9 positions match TRBD2. Per germline, CDR1 SGHNT and CDR2 YYREEE (reference sequence). Trimming cost V 4 bases and J 0 bases; bases outside gene matches: 7. The CDR3 totals 17 residues. DNA of the CDR3: TGTGCCAGCAGCCGGGGGGCTAGCGGGACGAACACCGGGGAGCTGTTTTTT. Its translation is CASSRGASGTNTGELFF.

The V gene is TRBV19, the J gene TRBJ1-2; a weak D match, TRBD1 (5 bases). The CDR3 sequence is 16 residues long. Looked up from germline, CDR1 is LNHDA and CDR2 is SQIVND (reference sequence). V dropped 4 bases and J dropped 3 bases, with 18 bases sitting between them. DNA for the CDR3: TGTGCCAGTAGTACCAACAGATTAGACAGAGACTATGGCTACACCTTC. Its protein is CASSTNRLDRDYGYTF.

The CDR3 is CASSSGTGTNYGYTF. CDR3 in DNA: TGCGCCAGCAGCTCTGGGACAGGGACTAACTATGGCTACACCTTC. The gene calls are TRBV10-2 and TRBJ1-2; 9 nucleotides agree with TRBD1. Germline CDR1 WSHSY, CDR2 SAAADI. The CDR3 is 15 residues long. Trimming cost V 6 bases and J 0 bases; bases outside gene matches: 5.

V usage is TRBV5-1 and J usage is TRBJ2-1; tentatively, D is TRBD1 (5 bases). CDR3 size: 14 residues. The germline V gene has CDR1 SGHRS and CDR2 YFSETQ. Trimming took 1 base from V and 6 from J, leaving 11 bases between them. CDR3 in DNA: TGCGCCAGCAGCTTGTGGGGCACGGGCAATGAGCAGTTCTTC. It yields the protein CASSLWGTGNEQFF.

The chain carries TRBV27 and TRBJ2-7; D is ambiguous. CDR1 MNHEY and CDR2 SMNVEV come from the germline V gene (reference sequence). V gave up 3 bases and J gave up 6 bases, with 18 bases separating them. The CDR3 contains 15 residues. The CDR3 DNA follows: TGTGCCAGCAGTTTCTCCCCGGCTAGAGTACGCGAGCAGTACTTC. The encoded protein is CASSFSPARVREQYF.

In its sample, this clone was seen once. The rearrangement uses TRBV10-2 and TRBJ1-5, with D uncertain. This CDR3 region has 14 residues. With 2 bases removed from V and 3 bases from J, the gap between germline ends came to 8 bases. Germline V CDR1 and CDR2: WSHSY, SAAADI. CDR3 sequence (DNA): TGCGCCAGCAGTGAGATAGCTGTCAATCAGCCCCAGCATTTT. Encoded protein: CASSEIAVNQPQHF.

The V call is TRBV4-3, the J call TRBJ2-7; 7 nucleotides align to TRBD1. The CDR3 consists of 18 residues. CDR1 LGHNA and CDR2 YSLEER come from the germline V gene. V was clipped by 2 bases and J by 3 bases; unmatched bases: 16. CDR3 nucleotides: TGCGCCAGCAGCCAAAATGTCCCAGGGACAGTCCAAATCTACGAGCAGTACTTC. Translation gives CASSQNVPGTVQIYEQYF.